Presented here are 17 T cell receptor beta chains from one specimen sequenced in a study of cytomegalovirus exposure and HLA in healthy donors. The PCR had 60 Vbeta and 13 Jbeta primers. The table came from immunoSEQ multiplex PCR; TCRdb's copy has only in-frame clones and leaves some out. The data contain approximately 150,000 clones, roughly 80% of them singletons. Material for sequencing was PBMCs. The receptors here all came from a man younger than 35 in good health and CMV-seropositive.

The rearrangement links TRBV15 to TRBJ2-7; possible D gene TRBD1, 5 bases. Per germline, CDR1 LNHNV and CDR2 YYDKDF (reference sequence). This CDR3 has 14 residues. V lost 0 bases and J lost 0, with 6 bases in between. CDR3 region: CATSRDRASYEQYF. In DNA form, the CDR3 reads TGTGCCACCAGCAGAGACAGGGCCTCCTACGAGCAGTACTTC. The full variable domain, with the rest looked up from reference TRBV15 and TRBJ2-7, is DAMVIQNPRYQVTQFGKPVTLSCSQTLNHNVMYWYQQKSSQAPKLLFHYYDKDFNNEADTPDNFQSRRPNTSFCFLDIRSPGLGDTAMYLCATSRDRASYEQYFGPGTRLTVT.

The rearrangement uses TRBV10-3 and TRBJ1-1; D call uncertain. Germline values: CDR1 ENHRY, CDR2 SYGVKD. V was clipped by 4 bases and J by 9 bases, with 15 bases between them. This CDR3 comprises 13 residues. The DNA for the CDR3 is TGTGCCATCAGTGTTAGTAACGTTGATAAAGCTTTCTTT. This encodes CAISVSNVDKAFF.

This sequence joins TRBV7-8 and TRBJ2-1; D might be TRBD2 (6 bases). CDR1 SGHVS and CDR2 FQNEAQ come from the germline V gene. The CDR3 covers 17 residues. The germline V and J ends were trimmed by 0 bases and 7 bases, with 19 bases remaining between them. In DNA form, the CDR3 reads TGTGCCAGCAGCTTAGCGTTTCAACGGGAGTTCTTAAATGAGCAGTTCTTC. This translates into CASSLAFQREFLNEQFF.

This clone was seen more than once but under ten times. One junction end does not reproduce the germline sequence, and a read error may be involved. The V call is TRBV11-2, the J call TRBJ2-7; TRBD2 matches at 8 bases. The CDR3 is 13 amino acids. Germline values: CDR1 SGHAT, CDR2 FQNNGV. CDR3 residues: CASSFAGTRIGDF. The CDR3 bases are TGTGCCAGCAGCTTCGCCGGGACTAGAATCGGAGACTTC.

The chain combines TRBV6-5 with TRBJ2-7, with D possibly being TRBD2 (6 bases). From germline, CDR1 is MNHEY and CDR2 SVGAGI. Trimming stripped 4 bases from V and 3 bases from J, with 7 bases between. This CDR3 has 12 residues. CDR3 coding DNA: TGTGCCAGCAGTTTGGAGGGCTACGAGCAGTACTTC. Encoded protein: CASSLEGYEQYF.

This clone was recorded once. The chain is built from TRBV9 and TRBJ1-4, with 7 bases identical to TRBD1. With 4 bases clipped from V and 0 bases from J, the junction kept 0 bases outside the gene matches. The CDR3 sequence is 14 residues long. Looked up from germline, CDR1 is SGDLS and CDR2 is YYNGEE. CDR3 sequence (DNA): TGTGCCAGCAGCCAGGGGGCAACTAATGAAAAACTGTTTTTT. As protein: CASSQGATNEKLFF. The full variable domain, rest sourced from reference TRBV9 and TRBJ1-4, is DSGVTQTPKHLITATGQRVTLRCSPRSGDLSVYWYQQSLDQGLQFLIQYYNGEERAKGNILERFSAQQFPDLHSELNLSSLELGDSALYFCASSQGATNEKLFFGSGTQLSVL.

The chain links TRBV29-1 to TRBJ2-5; the match to TRBD1 covers 7 bases. Germline V CDR1 and CDR2: SQVTM, ANQGSEA. J lost 1 base, V lost 6 bases, and 8 bases had no gene match. The CDR3 consists of 14 residues. Here the CDR3 DNA reads TGCAGCGTGGCCACCGACAGGGTCCAAGAGACCCAGTACTTC. This translates into CSVATDRVQETQYF.

The chain employs TRBV5-4 and TRBJ1-1; D is ambiguous. CDR3 length: 14 residues. CDR1 is SGHNT and CDR2 is YYREEE in the germline V gene (reference sequence). Trimming removed 4 bases at V and 6 bases at J, with 16 bases between. The DNA for the CDR3 is TGTGCCAGCAGCGTCGGGAAACCCGCCGCTGAAGCTTTCTTT. Residues: CASSVGKPAAEAFF.

The CDR3 coding sequence is TGTGCCAGCAGCCACAGGACTAGCGGGGGATTGTACCAAGAGACCCAGTACTTC. Its protein product is CASSHRTSGGLYQETQYF. The chain joins TRBV9 to TRBJ2-5; 13 bases are shared with TRBD2. The V gene end was trimmed by 4 bases and the J gene end by 0 bases; junction bases not matched to a gene: 9. The CDR3 is 18 amino acids. Germline V gene lookup returns CDR1 SGDLS and CDR2 YYNGEE.

This chain joins TRBV27 and TRBJ1-2; 12 nucleotides agree with TRBD1. CDR1 and CDR2 from the germline V gene are MNHEY and SMNVEV (reference sequence). V trimming: 5 bases; J trimming: 7 bases; junction bases outside the gene matches: 8. CDR3 size: 15 residues. The CDR3 DNA follows: TGTGCCAGCAGTCCCCCGGGACAGGGGGCGTTTGGCTACACCTTC. Translated, it gives CASSPPGQGAFGYTF.

The DNA of the CDR3 is TGTGCCAGCAGCCGTGGTGGAGCGGAAGAGACCCAGTACTTC. It is translated as CASSRGGAEETQYF. This rearrangement joins TRBV6-5 to TRBJ2-5; D possibly corresponds to TRBD2 (5 bases). The CDR3 has 14 residues. Trimming stripped 6 bases from V and 3 bases from J, with 14 bases between. The V gene's germline CDR1 is MNHEY and CDR2 SVGAGI.

The DNA of the CDR3 is TGTGCCAGCAGCCCTCGGGTGGGGGCGAGCTCCGGGGAGCTGTTTTTT. It encodes CASSPRVGASSGELFF. The genes are TRBV9 and TRBJ2-2; D might be TRBD1 (6 bases). In germline, CDR1 is SGDLS, CDR2 YYNGEE. Between the trimmed V and J ends, which lost 4 bases and 6 bases, there was a span of 19 bases. The CDR3 runs to 16 residues.

The chain couples TRBV19 to TRBJ1-2; TRBD1 matches at 9 bases. The CDR3 sequence is 13 residues long. The germline gives CDR1 LNHDA, CDR2 SQIVND (reference sequence). The V and J ends lost 9 bases and 5 bases, in that order; junction bases with no gene match: 7. The CDR3 spells CASKQGAQYGYTF. CDR3 DNA: TGTGCCAGCAAACAGGGGGCACAATATGGCTACACCTTC.

The rearrangement joins TRBV27 to TRBJ2-3; 9 positions match TRBD2. Germline V gene data show CDR1 as MNHEY and CDR2 as SMNVEV (reference sequence). The CDR3 has 14 residues. The V segment lost 2 bases and the J segment 9 bases; nucleotides outside the gene matches: 6. The CDR3 is CASSLGSRGGTQYF. As DNA, the CDR3 is TGTGCCAGCAGTTTAGGGTCGCGGGGGGGCACGCAGTATTTT.

The V call is TRBV15, the J call TRBJ2-2; D ambiguous. Germline V gene sequence: CDR1 LNHNV, CDR2 YYDKDF (reference sequence). CDR3 length: 15 residues. With 0 bases removed from V and 0 bases from J, the gap between germline ends came to 5 bases. This CDR3 reads CATSRDITNTGELFF. The CDR3 bases are TGTGCCACCAGCAGAGATATAACGAACACCGGGGAGCTGTTTTTT.

This clone was seen only a few times. The chain has TRBV6-6 and TRBJ2-7; D might be TRBD1 (6 bases). This CDR3 is built from 13 residues. Germline V gives CDR1 MNHNY, CDR2 SVGAGI (reference sequence). V lost 8 bases to trimming and J lost 2 bases, with 13 bases between them. The CDR3 region has the DNA TGTGCCAGCGGGAACAGGGTGGCCTACGAGCAGTACTTC. It specifies CASGNRVAYEQYF.

A single count supports this clone. This rearrangement joins TRBV19 to TRBJ1-5; D is ambiguous. The CDR3 extends over 16 amino acids. Germline V lookup: CDR1 LNHDA, CDR2 SQIVND (reference sequence). Trimming removed 3 bases at V and 3 bases at J, with 15 bases between. The DNA of the CDR3 is TGTGCCAGTAGTATGATCGCGATTAGCGTCAATCAGCCCCAGCATTTT. Its translation is CASSMIAISVNQPQHF.